A single sample gave rise to the 24 T cell receptor beta chains below, sequenced in a study of OX40 agonist ivuxolimab in advanced cancers. The protocol was immunoSEQ multiplex PCR, while the TCRdb copy is restricted to in-frame clones and leaves out a portion. The table lists some 80,000 clones, about 92% of them singletons. The sequences come from CD4+ or CD8+ T cells sorted from blood, collected in a trial of the OX40 agonist ivuxolimab. The receptors originated from an adult with an advanced solid tumor such as melanoma, head and neck, liver or kidney cancer.

Written as DNA, the CDR3 is TGTGCCTGGAGTGGCGGGATCGGCAATCAGCCCCAGCATTTT. Residues: CAWSGGIGNQPQHF. The rearrangement joins TRBV30 to TRBJ1-5; D is ambiguous. Germline CDR1 is GTSNPN and CDR2 is SVGIG (reference sequence). V lost 1 base, J lost 2 bases, and 9 bases lay in between. The CDR3 has 14 amino acids.

The V gene is TRBV5-1, the J gene TRBJ2-7; no reliable D call. The V gene lost 3 bases and the J gene lost 7 bases, with 11 bases spanning the gap. This CDR3 contains 12 residues. Per the germline V gene, CDR1 is SGHRS and CDR2 is YFSETQ. This CDR3 reads CASSWTAREQYF. The CDR3 DNA reads TGCGCCAGCAGCTGGACCGCTCGGGAGCAGTACTTC.

V and J are TRBV5-6 and TRBJ2-6; D might be TRBD2 (5 bases). From germline, CDR1 is SGHDT and CDR2 YYEEEE. Trimming took off 3 bases at V and 2 bases at J, with 12 bases between the two ends. This CDR3 is built from 16 residues. The CDR3 bases are TGTGCCAGCAGCTCGGAGGACTTCGCTGGGGCCAACGTCCTGACTTTC. It yields the protein CASSSEDFAGANVLTF.

The sample holds one count of this clone. The chain joins TRBV19 to TRBJ2-7; 9 bases map to TRBD1. J was trimmed by 3 bases and V by 1 base; bases with no gene match: 1. The germline V gene encodes CDR1 LNHDA and CDR2 SQIVND (reference sequence). CDR3 size: 14 residues. The CDR3 sequence is CASSIGQGDYEQYF. CDR3 bases: TGTGCCAGTAGTATAGGACAGGGGGACTACGAGCAGTACTTC. The full variable domain, in which reference TRBV19 and TRBJ2-7 provide the parts outside the CDR3, is DGGITQSPKYLFRKEGQNVTLSCEQNLNHDAMYWYRQDPGQGLRLIYYSQIVNDFQKGDIAEGYSVSREKKESFPLTVTSAQKNPTAFYLCASSIGQGDYEQYFGPGTRLTVT.

V and J are TRBV19 and TRBJ2-7; 13 bases align to TRBD2. Losses at the gene ends were 5 bases for V and 2 bases for J; bases not matched to a gene: 3. The CDR3 has 15 residues. In germline, CDR1 is LNHDA, CDR2 SQIVND (reference sequence). The CDR3 here is CASSPGLAGAYEQYF. The CDR3 nucleotides are TGTGCCAGTAGTCCAGGACTAGCGGGGGCCTACGAGCAGTACTTC.

The chain carries TRBV6-5 and TRBJ1-3, with D tentatively TRBD1 (5 bases). Deletions cut 4 bases from V and 2 bases from J, with 9 bases between. The length of the CDR3 is 14 residues. Germline assignment: CDR1 MNHEY and CDR2 SVGAGI. CDR3 residues: CASSSVGAGNTIYF. The CDR3 DNA follows: TGTGCCAGCAGTTCTGTGGGGGCTGGAAACACCATATATTTT.

This chain uses TRBV19 with TRBJ1-4, with D uncertain. The V end was cut by 3 bases, the J end by 6 bases, with 8 bases between. This CDR3 has 13 amino acids. Germline V gives CDR1 LNHDA, CDR2 SQIVND (reference sequence). CDR3 sequence: CASSIGGYEKLFF. DNA for the CDR3: TGTGCCAGTAGTATTGGAGGATATGAAAAACTGTTTTTT.

V gene TRBV13 combines with J gene TRBJ1-2, with TRBD1 matching over 7 bases. J was trimmed by 3 bases and V by 5 bases; bases with no gene match: 6. The CDR3 length is 14 residues. Germline CDR1 PRHDT, CDR2 FYEKMQ (reference sequence). The CDR3 region is CASSRNRGYYGYTF. The CDR3 region has the DNA TGTGCCAGCAGCCGAAACAGGGGTTACTATGGCTACACCTTC. Together with reference TRBV13 and TRBJ1-2, the CDR3 gives the full variable domain: AAGVIQSPRHLIKEKRETATLKCYPIPRHDTVYWYQQGPGQDPQFLISFYEKMQSDKGSIPDRFSAQQFSDYHSELNMSSLELGDSALYFCASSRNRGYYGYTFGSGTRLTVV.

The chain combines TRBV15 with TRBJ2-1, with 10 bases fitting TRBD1. This CDR3 spans 15 amino acids. Trimming took 2 bases from V and 7 from J; bases not matched to a gene: 5. Germline V gives CDR1 LNHNV, CDR2 YYDKDF (reference sequence). The CDR3 DNA follows: TGTGCCACCAGCAGATCGGGACAGGGGCCGAATGAGCAGTTCTTC. It encodes CATSRSGQGPNEQFF. The variable domain in full, with the rest retrieved from reference TRBV15 and TRBJ2-1, is DAMVIQNPRYQVTQFGKPVTLSCSQTLNHNVMYWYQQKSSQAPKLLFHYYDKDFNNEADTPDNFQSRRPNTSFCFLDIRSPGLGDTAMYLCATSRSGQGPNEQFFGPGTRLTVL.

The CDR3 loop reads CASSVSGGTQYF. CDR3 sequence (DNA): TGTGCCAGTAGTGTCTCCGGAGGGACCCAGTACTTC. This rearrangement joins TRBV19 to TRBJ2-5; possibly TRBD2 for D (5 bases). The CDR3 length is 12 residues. Looked up from germline, CDR1 is LNHDA and CDR2 is SQIVND (reference sequence). The V end was cut by 5 bases, the J end by 7 bases, with 11 bases between.

In its sample, this clone was seen once. The rearrangement joins TRBV11-1 to TRBJ2-5, with 9 bases matching TRBD2. The J segment lost 4 bases and the V segment lost 5 bases, leaving 14 bases of the junction unmatched. The CDR3 sequence is 17 residues long. CDR1 and CDR2 from the germline V gene are SGHAT and FQDESV (reference sequence). CDR3 loop: CASSPYPRTSARETQYF. The CDR3 DNA reads TGTGCCAGCAGCCCCTACCCTCGGACTAGCGCGAGAGAGACCCAGTACTTC.

J is TRBJ2-5 and V is TRBV6-1, with 12 bases fitting TRBD2. The CDR3 has 18 amino acids. V was pared by 4 bases and J by 2 bases, with 11 bases of the junction left unmatched. CDR1 and CDR2 (germline): MNHNS, SASEGT. The CDR3 region has the DNA TGTGCCAGCAGTGTTTTAAAAGGACTAGCGGGGATACAAGAGACCCAGTACTTC. Residues: CASSVLKGLAGIQETQYF.

This clone was seen only once. Relative to the germline gene, one junction end is altered; a read error may explain this. This sample also contains other DNA sequences that code for the same CDR3. As DNA, the CDR3 is TGTGCCTGGAAAGTTATGGGTACAGGGGTGAATACTGAAGCTTTCTTT. This translates into CAWKVMGTGVNTEAFF. This sequence joins TRBV30 and TRBJ1-1; 7 bases match TRBD1. Germline V gives CDR1 GTSNPN, CDR2 SVGIG (reference sequence). This CDR3 spans 16 amino acids.

V gene TRBV2 combines with J gene TRBJ1-2; tentative D call: TRBD1 (6 bases). Germline lookup yields CDR1 SNHLY and CDR2 FYNNEI. Trimming left V 6 bases short and J 1 base short, with 15 bases between. The CDR3 loop spans 15 amino acids. CDR3 DNA: TGTGCCAGCAGCGCTACAGGGTTGATTAACTATGGCTACACCTTC. Protein sequence: CASSATGLINYGYTF.

V and J are TRBV19 and TRBJ2-7; TRBD1 agrees at 8 bases. The ends lost 8 bases at V and 1 base at J; junction bases unmatched: 7. The CDR3 is made up of 14 amino acids. Germline loops: CDR1 LNHDA, CDR2 SQIVND (reference sequence). The DNA of the CDR3 is TGTGCCAGTCGTTCTCGACAGGGGTCCTACGAGCAGTACTTC. Its translation: CASRSRQGSYEQYF. The full variable domain, in which reference TRBV19 and TRBJ2-7 provide the parts outside the CDR3, is DGGITQSPKYLFRKEGQNVTLSCEQNLNHDAMYWYRQDPGQGLRLIYYSQIVNDFQKGDIAEGYSVSREKKESFPLTVTSAQKNPTAFYLCASRSRQGSYEQYFGPGTRLTVT.

The V gene is TRBV7-8, the J gene TRBJ2-5, with TRBD2 matching over 12 bases. This CDR3 spans 18 amino acids. With V trimmed by 4 bases and J by 3 bases, 12 bases remained unmatched. Germline loops: CDR1 SGHVS, CDR2 FQNEAQ. As DNA, the CDR3 is TGTGCCAGCAGCTCGCGACTAGCGGGGGCCAGCGGGAAAGAGACCCAGTACTTC. Translated, it gives CASSSRLAGASGKETQYF.

The chain has TRBV9 and TRBJ2-1; 10 positions match TRBD1. With V trimmed by 7 bases and J by 0 bases, 4 bases remained unmatched. CDR3 length equals 15 residues. CDR1 is SGDLS, CDR2 YYNGEE, per germline. This CDR3 reads CASRGQGRSYNEQFF. The CDR3 DNA follows: TGTGCCAGCCGGGGACAGGGGCGCTCCTACAATGAGCAGTTCTTC.

This clone has a single count. J is TRBJ2-3 and V is TRBV5-1, with TRBD2 matching 7 bases. V lost 3 bases, J lost 2 bases, and 6 bases stayed unmatched. The CDR3 has 15 amino acids. From germline, CDR1 is SGHRS and CDR2 YFSETQ. The CDR3 DNA reads TGCGCCAGCAGCTCCCGGGACTATTACACAGATACGCAGTATTTT. Protein: CASSSRDYYTDTQYF.

J is TRBJ1-4 and V is TRBV6-1; 8 bases align to TRBD1. Germline trimming cut 7 bases from V and 4 bases from J; bases unmatched to any gene: 2. Germline values: CDR1 MNHNS, CDR2 SASEGT. The CDR3 runs to 13 residues. In nucleotides, the CDR3 is TGTGCCAGCACGGGACAGGATAATGAAAAACTGTTTTTT. Protein sequence: CASTGQDNEKLFF.

The rearrangement joins TRBV5-6 to TRBJ2-3, with 9 bases lining up with TRBD2. The length of the CDR3 is 16 residues. CDR1 is SGHDT and CDR2 is YYEEEE in the germline V gene. Trimming at V came to 4 bases and at J to 2 bases, leaving 8 bases not matched to a gene. The CDR3 coding sequence is TGTGCCAGCAGCCTGGCTCTAGCGGGGATCACAGATACGCAGTATTTT. It encodes CASSLALAGITDTQYF. Drawing the rest from reference TRBV5-6 and TRBJ2-3, the complete variable domain is DAGVTQSPTHLIKTRGQQVTLRCSPKSGHDTVSWYQQALGQGPQFIFQYYEEEERQRGNFPDRFSGHQFPNYSSELNVNALLLGDSALYLCASSLALAGITDTQYFGPGTRLTVL.

The CDR3 is CASGTVSYEQYF. The CDR3 nucleotides are TGTGCCAGCGGGACAGTCTCCTACGAGCAGTACTTC. V usage is TRBV10-3 and J usage is TRBJ2-7; D perhaps matches TRBD1 (7 bases). Trimming took 10 bases from V and 0 from J, leaving 10 bases between them. The CDR3 is 12 amino acids. Germline V gene data show CDR1 as ENHRY and CDR2 as SYGVKD.

The rearrangement joins TRBV5-5 to TRBJ2-7, with 8 positions matching TRBD1. CDR1 is SGHKS and CDR2 is YYEKEE in the germline V gene (reference sequence). The CDR3 extends over 15 amino acids. Losses at the gene ends were 0 bases for V and 1 base for J; bases not matched to a gene: 3. CDR3 loop: CASSLVTGVSYEQYF. CDR3 in DNA: TGTGCCAGCAGCTTGGTGACAGGGGTTTCCTACGAGCAGTACTTC.

The rearrangement links TRBV9 to TRBJ1-1; D remains unclear. CDR1 SGDLS and CDR2 YYNGEE come from the germline V gene. The V gene lost 3 bases and the J gene lost 8 bases, with 20 bases spanning the gap. The CDR3 loop spans 15 amino acids. The CDR3 reads CASSAPSSPTGEAFF. The CDR3 DNA is TGTGCCAGCAGCGCCCCGAGCTCCCCAACGGGGGAAGCTTTCTTT.

The chain recombines TRBV6-1 with TRBJ2-1; tentative D call: TRBD2 (6 bases). The V end was cut by 8 bases, the J end by 3 bases, with 17 bases between. CDR3 size: 15 residues. Germline V gives CDR1 MNHNS, CDR2 SASEGT. The CDR3 DNA reads as TGTGCCAGCCACCCTTTGGCGGGGAGCTACAATGAGCAGTTCTTC. This translates into CASHPLAGSYNEQFF.